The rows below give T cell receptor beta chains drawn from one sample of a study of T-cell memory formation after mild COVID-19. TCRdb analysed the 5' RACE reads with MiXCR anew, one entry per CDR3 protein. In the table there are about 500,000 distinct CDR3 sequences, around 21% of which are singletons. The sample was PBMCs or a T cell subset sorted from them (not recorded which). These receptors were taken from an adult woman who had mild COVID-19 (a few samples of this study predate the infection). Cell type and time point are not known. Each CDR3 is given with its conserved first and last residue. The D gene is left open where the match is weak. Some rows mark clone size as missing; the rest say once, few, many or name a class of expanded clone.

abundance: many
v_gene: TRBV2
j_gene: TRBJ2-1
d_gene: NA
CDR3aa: CASRGEGSYNEQFF
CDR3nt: TGTGCCAGCAGGGGAGAGGGGTCCTACAATGAGCAGTTCTTC

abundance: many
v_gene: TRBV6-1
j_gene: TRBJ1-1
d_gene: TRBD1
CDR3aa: CASNRGNTEAFF
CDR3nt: TGTGCCAGCAACAGGGGGAACACTGAAGCTTTCTTT

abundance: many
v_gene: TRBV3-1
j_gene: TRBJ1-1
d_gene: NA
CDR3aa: CASSQFYEAFF
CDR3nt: TGTGCCAGCAGCCAGTTTTATGAAGCTTTCTTT

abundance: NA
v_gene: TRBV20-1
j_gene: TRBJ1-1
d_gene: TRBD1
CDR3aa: CSARVRQGIEAFF
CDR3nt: TGCAGTGCTAGAGTACGACAGGGGATTGAAGCTTTCTTT

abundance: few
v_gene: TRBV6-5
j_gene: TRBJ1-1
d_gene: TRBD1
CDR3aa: CASRQQGQNTEAFF
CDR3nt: TGTGCCAGCAGACAACAGGGGCAAAACACTGAAGCTTTCTTT

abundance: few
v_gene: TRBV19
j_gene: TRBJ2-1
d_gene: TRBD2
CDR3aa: CASSHGLADPKEFF
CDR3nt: TGTGCCAGTAGCCATGGACTAGCGGACCCGAAGGAGTTCTTC

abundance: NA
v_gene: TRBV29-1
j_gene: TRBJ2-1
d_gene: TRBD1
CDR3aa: CSSGQDSYNEQFF
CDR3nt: TGCAGCTCGGGACAGGACTCCTACAATGAGCAGTTCTTC

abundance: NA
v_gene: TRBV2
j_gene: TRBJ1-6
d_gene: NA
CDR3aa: CASKGTQGGNSPLHF
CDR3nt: TGTGCCAGCAAAGGGACACAGGGTGGGAATTCACCCCTCCACTTT

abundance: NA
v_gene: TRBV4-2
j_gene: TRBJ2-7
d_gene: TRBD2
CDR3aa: CASTTNSGASYEQYF
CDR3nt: TGTGCCAGCACTACGAACAGCGGGGCCTCCTACGAGCAGTACTTC

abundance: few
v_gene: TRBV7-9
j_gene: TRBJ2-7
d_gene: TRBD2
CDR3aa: CASSRTSGNNYEQYF
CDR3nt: TGTGCCAGCAGTCGGACTAGCGGGAATAACTACGAGCAGTACTTC

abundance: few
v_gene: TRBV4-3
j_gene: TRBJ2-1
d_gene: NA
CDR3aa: CASSQERGDEQFF
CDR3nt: TGCGCCAGCAGCCAAGAAAGGGGGGATGAGCAGTTCTTC

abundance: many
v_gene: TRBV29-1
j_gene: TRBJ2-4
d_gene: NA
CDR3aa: CSAVGTAKNIQYF
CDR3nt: TGCAGTGCTGTAGGGACAGCCAAAAACATTCAGTACTTC

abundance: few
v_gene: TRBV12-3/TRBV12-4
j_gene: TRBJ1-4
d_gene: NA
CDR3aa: CASSLGAAYEKLFF
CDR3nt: TGTGCCAGCAGTTTGGGCGCGGCCTATGAAAAACTGTTTTTT

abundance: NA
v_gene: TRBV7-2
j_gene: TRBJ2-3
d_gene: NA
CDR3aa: CASSSGLGPTDTQYF
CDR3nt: TGTGCCAGCAGCTCCGGTTTGGGCCCCACAGATACGCAGTATTTT